This TCR beta chain appears in the sequencing data of a study of blood T cell repertoires in COVID-19 (TCRdb year 2020). With respect to the entire study: Samples from collaborators originated in the United States, Italy and Spain and spanned both the acute and convalescent phases of COVID-19. The prospective study material was composed of cDNA or gDNA derived from T cells, B-cell-depleted T cells, or PBMCs. The dataset comprised deeply sampled blood TCRbeta repertoires from subjects exposed to, actively infected with, or recovered from COVID-19. The repertoires were released in a freely available public database meant as a resource for research on the immune response to SARS-CoV-2. Samples came from the ongoing ImmuneRACE study (first 160 participants) plus 1,254 subjects from 6 global collaborators. Nearly every sample came with metadata listing a de-identified subject ID, COVID-19 status, age in years and sex. Where available, HLA class I and class II types were taken from metadata supplied by the sample provider and were not determined by assay-based typing. The full study reports these points: The quantity of clinical and demographic metadata differed by source and by participant and was supplied without curation.

TCRbeta CDR3 regions were amplified from genomic DNA using the immunoSEQ Assay, a bias-controlled multiplex PCR. Per the source publication's procedure: The number of nucleated cells in each sample was estimated from the amplification of reference gene primers within the assay. To quantify the absolute abundance of each unique TCRbeta CDR3 rearrangement, sequence reads were collapsed and filtered. For each sample, productive Simpson clonality was calculated as the square root of Simpson's diversity index across productive rearrangements. TCRdb mirrors the immuneACCESS table, restricted to in-frame sequences. Some clones are absent from its copies; in checked studies, under half trace to an unresolved V gene, and the reason for the others is unknown. The V and J calls and clone size come from that table; D and trimming were worked out from the DNA. Recorded for this sample are approximately 380,000 clones; 85% of them occurred a single time. 3.5% to 4% of the sample is held by the ten biggest clonotypes.

Whole blood was collected in K2EDTA tubes by collaborating institutions according to the institutions' own protocols. Collaborator samples were shipped for TCRbeta analysis as frozen whole blood, isolated PBMCs, or DNA extracted from either sample type. On this clone: No antigen is known for it. One end of the junction fails to match germline, which may point to a read error. This specimen includes other DNA sequences encoding the same CDR3.

CDR1 is given as SGHTS and CDR2 as YDEGEE, both from the germline V gene. The CDR3 runs 14 residues from the cysteine to the phenylalanine. Only CDR3 DNA is held: 42 bases, read in frame from base 1. The source is a woman aged 18-29 years with acute or convalescent COVID-19. The receptor chain draws on TRBV5-8 and TRBJ1-2; possibly the D gene is TRBD1, per 5 matching bases. Source material: peripheral blood. The CDR3 protein is CASSLGGVRYGYTF. The base sequence is TGCGCCAGCAGCTTGGGGGGGGTGAGATATGGCTACACCTTC.